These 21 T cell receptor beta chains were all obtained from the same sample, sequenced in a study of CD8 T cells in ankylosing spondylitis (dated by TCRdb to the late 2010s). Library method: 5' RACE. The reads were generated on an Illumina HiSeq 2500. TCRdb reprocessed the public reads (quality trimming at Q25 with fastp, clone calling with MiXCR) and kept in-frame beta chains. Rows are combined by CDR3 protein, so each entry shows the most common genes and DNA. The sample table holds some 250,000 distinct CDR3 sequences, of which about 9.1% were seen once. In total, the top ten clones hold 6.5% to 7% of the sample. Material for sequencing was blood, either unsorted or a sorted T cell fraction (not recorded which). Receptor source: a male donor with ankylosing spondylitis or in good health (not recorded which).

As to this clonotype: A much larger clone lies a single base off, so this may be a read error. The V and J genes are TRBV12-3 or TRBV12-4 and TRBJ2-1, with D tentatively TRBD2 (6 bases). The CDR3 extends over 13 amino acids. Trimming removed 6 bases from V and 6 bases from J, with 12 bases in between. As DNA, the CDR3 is TGTGCCAGCAGGCTGGTCGGGAGCAATGAGCAGTTCTTC. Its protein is CASRLVGSNEQFF.

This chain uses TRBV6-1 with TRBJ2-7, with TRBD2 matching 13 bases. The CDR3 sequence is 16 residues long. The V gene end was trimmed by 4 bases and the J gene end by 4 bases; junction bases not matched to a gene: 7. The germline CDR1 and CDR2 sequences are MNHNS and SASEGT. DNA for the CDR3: TGTGCCAGCAGTGTTACTAGCGGGAGGGCCGGGTACGAGCAGTACTTC. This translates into CASSVTSGRAGYEQYF.

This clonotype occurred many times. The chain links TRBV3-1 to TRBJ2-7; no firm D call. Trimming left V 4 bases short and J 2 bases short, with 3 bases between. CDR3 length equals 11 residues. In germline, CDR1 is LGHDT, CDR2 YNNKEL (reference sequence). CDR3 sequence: CASSLPYEQYF. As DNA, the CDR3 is TGTGCCAGCAGCCTTCCCTACGAGCAGTACTTC.

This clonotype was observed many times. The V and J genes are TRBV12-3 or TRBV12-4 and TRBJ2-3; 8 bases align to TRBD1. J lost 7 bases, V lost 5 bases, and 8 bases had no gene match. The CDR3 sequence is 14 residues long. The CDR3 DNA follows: TGTGCCAGCAGTCTCGGACAGGGTGGGAATACGCAGTATTTT. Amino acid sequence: CASSLGQGGNTQYF.

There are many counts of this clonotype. CDR3 residues: CASSPRSSGRAWTDTQYF. The DNA for the CDR3 is TGTGCCAGCAGCCCCCGTTCTAGCGGGAGGGCGTGGACAGATACGCAGTATTTT. The genes are TRBV11-2 and TRBJ2-3, with TRBD2 identical over 12 bases. V lost 5 bases and J lost 3; bases outside the gene matches: 12. Germline V gene lookup returns CDR1 SGHAT and CDR2 FQNNGV. The CDR3 totals 18 residues.

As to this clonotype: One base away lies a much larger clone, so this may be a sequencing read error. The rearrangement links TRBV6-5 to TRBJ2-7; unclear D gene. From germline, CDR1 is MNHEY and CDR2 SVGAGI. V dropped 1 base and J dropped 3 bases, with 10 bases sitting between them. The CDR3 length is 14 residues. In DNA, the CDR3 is TGTGCCAGCAGTTACTTGGGTCGGAGCTACGAGCAGTACTTC. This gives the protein CASSYLGRSYEQYF.

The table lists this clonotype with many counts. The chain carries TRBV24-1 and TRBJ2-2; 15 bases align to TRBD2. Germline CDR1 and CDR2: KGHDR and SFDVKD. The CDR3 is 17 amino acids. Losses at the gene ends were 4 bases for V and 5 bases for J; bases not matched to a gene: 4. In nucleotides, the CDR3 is TGTGCCACCAGTGACCCTGGACTAGCGGGAGGGACCGGGGAGCTGTTTTTT. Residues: CATSDPGLAGGTGELFF.

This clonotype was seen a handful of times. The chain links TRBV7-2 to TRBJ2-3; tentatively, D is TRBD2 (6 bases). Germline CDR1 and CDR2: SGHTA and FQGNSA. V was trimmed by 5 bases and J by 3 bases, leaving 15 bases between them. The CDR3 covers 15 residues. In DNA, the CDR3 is TGTGCCAGCAGCCATTTCTTAGCGGAAACAGATACGCAGTATTTT. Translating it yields CASSHFLAETDTQYF.

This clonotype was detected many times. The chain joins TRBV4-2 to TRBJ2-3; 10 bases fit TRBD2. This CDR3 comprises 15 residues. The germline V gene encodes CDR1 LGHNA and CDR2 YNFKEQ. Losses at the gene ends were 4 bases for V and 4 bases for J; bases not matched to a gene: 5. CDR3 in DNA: TGTGCCAGCAGCCCTAGCGGGAGTCGCCCAGATACGCAGTATTTT. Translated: CASSPSGSRPDTQYF.

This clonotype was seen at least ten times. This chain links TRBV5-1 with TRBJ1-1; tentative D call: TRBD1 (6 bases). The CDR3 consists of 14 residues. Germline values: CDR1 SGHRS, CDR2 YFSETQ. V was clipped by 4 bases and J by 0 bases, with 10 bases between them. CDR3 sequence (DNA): TGCGCCAGCAGCGGACAGAGCATGAACACTGAAGCTTTCTTT. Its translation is CASSGQSMNTEAFF.

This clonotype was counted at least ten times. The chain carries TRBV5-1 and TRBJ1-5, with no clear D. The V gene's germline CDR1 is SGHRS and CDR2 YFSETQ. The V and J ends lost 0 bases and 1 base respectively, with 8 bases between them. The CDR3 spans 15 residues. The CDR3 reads CASSLGAGSNQPQHF. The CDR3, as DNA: TGCGCCAGCAGCTTGGGGGCGGGGAGCAATCAGCCCCAGCATTTT.

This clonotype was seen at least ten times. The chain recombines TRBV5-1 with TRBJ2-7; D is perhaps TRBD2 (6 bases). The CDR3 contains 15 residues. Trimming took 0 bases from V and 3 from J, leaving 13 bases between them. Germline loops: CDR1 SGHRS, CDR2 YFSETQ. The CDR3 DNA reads TGCGCCAGCAGCTTGGTTCCGGGGGTCGTCTACGAGCAGTACTTC. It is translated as CASSLVPGVVYEQYF.

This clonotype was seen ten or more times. The CDR3, as DNA: TGTGCCAGCACCTCCGGGACAGGGGCAAACATTCAGTACTTC. Its translation is CASTSGTGANIQYF. The chain employs TRBV2 and TRBJ2-4; TRBD1 matches at 10 bases. Trimming cost V 7 bases and J 6 bases; bases outside gene matches: 6. Germline-derived CDR1 and CDR2 are SNHLY and FYNNEI. The length of the CDR3 is 14 residues.

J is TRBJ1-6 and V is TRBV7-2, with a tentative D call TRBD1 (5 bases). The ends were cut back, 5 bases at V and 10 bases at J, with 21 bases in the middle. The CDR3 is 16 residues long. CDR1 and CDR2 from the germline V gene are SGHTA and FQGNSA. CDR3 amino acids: CASSPLWGGSGSPLHF. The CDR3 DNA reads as TGTGCCAGCAGCCCCTTATGGGGCGGGAGTGGGTCACCCCTCCACTTT.

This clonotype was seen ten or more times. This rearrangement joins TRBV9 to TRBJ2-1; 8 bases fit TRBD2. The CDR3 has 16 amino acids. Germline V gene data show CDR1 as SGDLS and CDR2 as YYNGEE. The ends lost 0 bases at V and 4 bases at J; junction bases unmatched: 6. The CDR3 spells CASSVAVSGGYNEQFF. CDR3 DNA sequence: TGTGCCAGCAGCGTAGCTGTAAGCGGGGGTTACAATGAGCAGTTCTTC.

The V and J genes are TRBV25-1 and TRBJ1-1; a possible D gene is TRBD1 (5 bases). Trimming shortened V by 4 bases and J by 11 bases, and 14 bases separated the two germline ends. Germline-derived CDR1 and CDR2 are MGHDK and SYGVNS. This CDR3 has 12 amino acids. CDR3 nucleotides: TGTGCCAGCAGTGGGCTGGGACCCGATGCTTTCTTT. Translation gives CASSGLGPDAFF. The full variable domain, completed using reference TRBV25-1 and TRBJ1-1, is EADIYQTPRYLVIGTGKKITLECSQTMGHDKMYWYQQDPGMELHLIHYSYGVNSTEKGDLSSESTVSRIRTEHFPLTLESARPSHTSQYLCASSGLGPDAFFGQGTRLTVV.

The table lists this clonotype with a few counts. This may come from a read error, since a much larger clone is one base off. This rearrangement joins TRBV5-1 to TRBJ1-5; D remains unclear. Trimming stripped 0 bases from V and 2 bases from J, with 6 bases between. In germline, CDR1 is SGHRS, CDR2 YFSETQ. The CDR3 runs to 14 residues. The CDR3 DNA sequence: TGCGCCAGCAGCTTGGAGCCCGGCAATCAGCCCCAGCATTTT. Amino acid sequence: CASSLEPGNQPQHF.

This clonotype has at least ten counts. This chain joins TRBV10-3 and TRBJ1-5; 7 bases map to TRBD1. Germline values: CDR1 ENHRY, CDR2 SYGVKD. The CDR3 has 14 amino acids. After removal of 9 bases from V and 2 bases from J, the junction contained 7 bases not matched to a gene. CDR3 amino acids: CAIGAGGGNQPQHF. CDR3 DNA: TGTGCCATTGGGGCAGGGGGAGGCAATCAGCCCCAGCATTTT.

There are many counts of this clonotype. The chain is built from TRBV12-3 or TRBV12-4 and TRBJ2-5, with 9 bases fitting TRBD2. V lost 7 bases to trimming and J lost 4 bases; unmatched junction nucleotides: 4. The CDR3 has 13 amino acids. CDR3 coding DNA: TGTGCCAGCACCGGGACTAGCAGAGAGACCCAGTACTTC. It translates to CASTGTSRETQYF.

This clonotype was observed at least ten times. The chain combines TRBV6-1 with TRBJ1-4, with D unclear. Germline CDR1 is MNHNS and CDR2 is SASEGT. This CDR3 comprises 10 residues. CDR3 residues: CAAVYEKLFF. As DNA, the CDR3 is TGTGCGGCGGTATATGAAAAACTGTTTTTT.

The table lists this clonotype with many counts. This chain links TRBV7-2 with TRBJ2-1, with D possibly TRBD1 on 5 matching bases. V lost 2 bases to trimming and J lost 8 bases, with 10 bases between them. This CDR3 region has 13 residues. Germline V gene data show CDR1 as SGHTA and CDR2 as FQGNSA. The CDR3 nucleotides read TGTGCCAGCAGCTTAAGGCTAGGGGATGAGCAGTTCTTC. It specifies CASSLRLGDEQFF.